The 24 T cell receptor beta chains reported below all come from one sample, sequenced in a study of beta chain features in type 1 diabetes. Regarding the study as a whole: Type 1 diabetes patients had TCRB CDR3s that were shorter (moderately but significantly so) in all four CD4+ subsets.

These receptors lack a known antigen. Sequenced material consisted of expressed TCRB transcripts (all of the isolated RNA was reverse transcribed). Clones were sequenced by immunoSEQ multiplex PCR, and TCRdb holds only the in-frame ones, with some missing. Of 350,000 to 450,000 clones listed, approximately 12% are singletons. The sample comprised naive CD4+ T cells from blood. The receptor set was obtained from a woman aged 18-29 years with type 1 diabetes.

The rearrangement uses TRBV7-9 and TRBJ2-6; D is unresolved. The CDR3 has 16 amino acids. Trimming stripped 6 bases from V and 2 bases from J, with 14 bases between. The germline CDR1 and CDR2 sequences are SEHNR and FQNEAQ (reference sequence). The CDR3 loop reads CASRPTRVTGANVLTF. The DNA for the CDR3 is TGTGCCAGCAGACCGACCCGGGTTACTGGGGCCAACGTCCTGACTTTC.

This clone was counted between two and nine times. The chain carries TRBV2 and TRBJ1-5; D is uncertain. Germline CDR1 is SNHLY and CDR2 is FYNNEI. Trimming took off 4 bases at V and 4 bases at J, with 8 bases between the two ends. The length of the CDR3 is 13 residues. CDR3 in DNA: TGTGCCAGCAGTGTCAGCGAAAATCAGCCCCAGCATTTT. Its translation is CASSVSENQPQHF.

The V gene is TRBV10-3, the J gene TRBJ2-3, with TRBD2 matching 13 bases. J was trimmed by 5 bases and V by 1 base; bases with no gene match: 3. The CDR3 loop spans 16 amino acids. Germline CDR1 is ENHRY and CDR2 is SYGVKD. CDR3 DNA sequence: TGTGCCATCAGTGAGTACGGACTAGCGGGAGAAGATACGCAGTATTTT. Residues: CAISEYGLAGEDTQYF.

This clone has just a few counts. The V call is TRBV27, the J call TRBJ2-5; 7 bases match TRBD2. Germline CDR1 MNHEY, CDR2 SMNVEV (reference sequence). This CDR3 contains 15 residues. The junction had 6 bases not matched to a gene; V was cut back by 3 bases and J by 2 bases. CDR3 loop: CASSFHSGGQETQYF. The CDR3 nucleotides read TGTGCCAGCAGTTTTCACTCGGGAGGTCAAGAGACCCAGTACTTC.

The rearrangement uses TRBV5-1 and TRBJ1-4; 10 bases map to TRBD1. V was pared by 2 bases and J by 7 bases, with 2 bases of the junction left unmatched. The CDR3 is made up of 14 amino acids. Germline V gene data show CDR1 as SGHRS and CDR2 as YFSETQ. CDR3 coding DNA: TGCGCCAGCAGCTTCGGGACAGGGGTTGAAAAACTGTTTTTT. This gives the protein CASSFGTGVEKLFF.

This chain uses TRBV6-5 with TRBJ1-2; maybe TRBD1 (5 bases). The CDR3 spans 13 residues. The ends were cut back, 6 bases at V and 4 bases at J, with 12 bases in the middle. Germline V gene lookup returns CDR1 MNHEY and CDR2 SVGAGI. The DNA of the CDR3 is TGTGCCAGCAGAAACCAGGGTGCCTATGGCTACACCTTC. It is translated as CASRNQGAYGYTF.

This clone was seen only a few times. The rearrangement uses TRBV2 and TRBJ1-5; 8 bases are a match to TRBD1. Germline CDR1 and CDR2: SNHLY and FYNNEI. This CDR3 has 14 amino acids. V was pared by 1 base and J by 14 bases, with 10 bases of the junction left unmatched. The DNA for the CDR3 is TGTGCCAGCAGTGAAGTCTCGTTGAGGGGACAGGAGCATTTT. It translates to CASSEVSLRGQEHF.

The V gene is TRBV29-1, the J gene TRBJ2-3, with TRBD2 matching 13 bases. CDR1 is SQVTM and CDR2 is ANQGSEA in the germline V gene. Trimming removed 3 bases from V and 11 bases from J; junction bases left unmatched: 8. The CDR3 runs 14 residues. The CDR3 here is CSVETSGRPRGQYF. CDR3 nucleotides: TGCAGCGTTGAGACTAGCGGGAGGCCCCGTGGGCAGTATTTT.

Only a few counts were recorded for this clone. The chain is built from TRBV5-1 and TRBJ2-7, with TRBD2 matching 12 bases. Losses at the gene ends were 4 bases for V and 7 bases for J; bases not matched to a gene: 9. Per germline, CDR1 SGHRS and CDR2 YFSETQ. The CDR3 is 15 residues long. The CDR3 nucleotides read TGCGCCAGCAGCAGCCAGACTAGCGGGAGAGGGGAGCAGTACTTC. It translates to CASSSQTSGRGEQYF.

This chain links TRBV7-7 with TRBJ2-3; the match to TRBD2 covers 8 bases. The CDR3 loop spans 16 amino acids. Unmatched junction bases numbered 9, after V lost 5 bases and J lost 2 bases. CDR1 is SSHAT and CDR2 is FNYEAQ in the germline V gene (reference sequence). This CDR3 reads CASSPNPGGVTDTQYF. CDR3 in DNA: TGTGCCAGCAGCCCAAATCCGGGGGGGGTCACAGATACGCAGTATTTT. The full variable domain, with the rest looked up from reference TRBV7-7 and TRBJ2-3, is GAGVSQSPRYKVTKRGQDVTLRCDPISSHATLYWYQQALGQGPEFLTYFNYEAQPDKSGLPSDRFSAERPEGSISTLTIQRTEQRDSAMYRCASSPNPGGVTDTQYFGPGTRLTVL.

Regarding this clone: Other DNA variants within this sample encode the same CDR3. The rearrangement uses TRBV30 and TRBJ1-2; a possible D gene is TRBD1 (5 bases). This CDR3 is 12 amino acids long. The germline V and J ends were trimmed by 1 base and 8 bases, with 11 bases remaining between them. CDR1 GTSNPN and CDR2 SVGIG come from the germline V gene (reference sequence). CDR3 in amino acids: CAWSGQGGGYTF. The DNA for the CDR3 is TGTGCCTGGAGTGGGCAGGGCGGAGGCTACACCTTC.

This clone appeared a few times. This chain joins TRBV13 and TRBJ2-1; a weak D match, TRBD2 (7 bases). The CDR3 extends over 13 amino acids. The germline gives CDR1 PRHDT, CDR2 FYEKMQ (reference sequence). V gave up 1 base and J gave up 9 bases, with 10 bases separating them. This chain's CDR3 is CASSLAGGLEQFF. The CDR3 DNA sequence: TGTGCCAGCAGCTTAGCCGGGGGGCTTGAGCAGTTCTTC. The full variable domain, in which reference TRBV13 and TRBJ2-1 provide the parts outside the CDR3, is AAGVIQSPRHLIKEKRETATLKCYPIPRHDTVYWYQQGPGQDPQFLISFYEKMQSDKGSIPDRFSAQQFSDYHSELNMSSLELGDSALYFCASSLAGGLEQFFGPGTRLTVL.

The J gene is TRBJ2-7, the V gene TRBV6-5, with TRBD1 matching 11 bases. There are 16 residues in the CDR3. J gave up 0 bases and V 2 bases, and 3 bases lay outside the gene matches. CDR1 and CDR2 (germline): MNHEY, SVGAGI. CDR3 coding DNA: TGTGCCAGCAGTTACGCCGGGACAGGGGGCTCCTACGAGCAGTACTTC. Translation: CASSYAGTGGSYEQYF.

This clone was seen a handful of times. This sequence joins TRBV30 and TRBJ2-1, with a tentative D call TRBD1 (5 bases). Deletions cut 4 bases from V and 11 bases from J, with 12 bases between. The CDR3 consists of 11 residues. Germline V lookup: CDR1 GTSNPN, CDR2 SVGIG (reference sequence). Written as DNA, the CDR3 is TGTGCCTGGATCCCAGGGCCTCAGCAGTTCTTC. Its protein is CAWIPGPQQFF.

This clone was seen more than once but under ten times. The chain recombines TRBV30 with TRBJ2-1; perhaps TRBD1 as D (6 bases). The germline V gene encodes CDR1 GTSNPN and CDR2 SVGIG (reference sequence). Trimming pared 2 bases from V and 3 bases from J, leaving 11 bases between. This CDR3 spans 14 amino acids. This CDR3 is CAWSMLDSYNEQFF. The CDR3 DNA sequence: TGTGCCTGGAGTATGCTGGACAGCTACAATGAGCAGTTCTTC.

CDR3 nucleotide sequence: TGTGCCAGCAGCTCGACAGGGCGTGAAGCTTTCTTT. Residues: CASSSTGREAFF. V is TRBV7-9 and J is TRBJ1-1, with 7 positions matching TRBD1. The CDR3 consists of 12 residues. Germline V CDR1 and CDR2: SEHNR, FQNEAQ (reference sequence). V trimming: 4 bases; J trimming: 7 bases; junction bases outside the gene matches: 3.

This clone came up a few times. The rearrangement uses TRBV5-4 and TRBJ2-5; 7 nucleotides line up with TRBD1. Germline values: CDR1 SGHNT, CDR2 YYREEE (reference sequence). The CDR3 is made up of 16 amino acids. J was trimmed by 4 bases and V by 5 bases; bases with no gene match: 14. CDR3 region: CASRYRFTGDSETQYF. CDR3 DNA sequence: TGTGCCAGCAGGTACCGGTTTACAGGGGATTCAGAGACCCAGTACTTC.

This clone was found a few times. The chain is built from TRBV7-9 and TRBJ1-4; 10 bases fit TRBD1. The V segment lost 5 bases and the J segment 7 bases; nucleotides outside the gene matches: 7. The V gene's germline CDR1 is SEHNR and CDR2 FQNEAQ (reference sequence). The CDR3 covers 15 residues. The CDR3 here is CASSPADRGGEKLFF. CDR3 DNA sequence: TGTGCCAGCAGCCCGGCGGACAGGGGGGGTGAAAAACTGTTTTTT.

In its sample, this clone was seen a few times. Distinct nucleotide sequences in the sample also encode this CDR3. The rearrangement links TRBV5-1 to TRBJ2-5; 8 bases map to TRBD1. J was trimmed by 5 bases and V by 0 bases; bases with no gene match: 3. This CDR3 comprises 14 residues. Germline V gene lookup returns CDR1 SGHRS and CDR2 YFSETQ. The CDR3 nucleotides read TGCGCCAGCAGCTTGGGGACAGGGTTGGAGACCCAGTACTTC. Its protein is CASSLGTGLETQYF.

The rearrangement links TRBV29-1 to TRBJ1-1, with D hard to call. Germline V gene sequence: CDR1 SQVTM, CDR2 ANQGSEA. This CDR3 contains 11 residues. The germline V and J ends were trimmed by 3 bases and 7 bases, with 9 bases remaining between them. The CDR3 here is CSVEEAGEAFF. The CDR3 DNA follows: TGCAGCGTTGAGGAAGCAGGTGAAGCTTTCTTT.

The CDR3 nucleotides read TGCGCCAGCAGCAAAAGTCCCTTGGCAGCGGAGAGCACAGATACGCAGTATTTT. Protein: CASSKSPLAAESTDTQYF. The chain links TRBV4-1 to TRBJ2-3; D may be TRBD2 (5 bases). V dropped 5 bases and J dropped 0 bases, with 21 bases sitting between them. Germline V CDR1 and CDR2: MGHRA, YSYEKL. CDR3 length: 18 amino acids.

This clone was seen only a few times. The genes are TRBV7-9 and TRBJ2-7; no firm D call. The CDR3 consists of 12 residues. Deletions cut 6 bases from V and 4 bases from J, with 10 bases between. The V gene's germline CDR1 is SEHNR and CDR2 FQNEAQ (reference sequence). The CDR3 DNA sequence: TGTGCCAGCAGTACTGACACGTACGAGCAGTACTTC. Protein product: CASSTDTYEQYF.

The chain uses TRBV7-2 and TRBJ1-3; the match to TRBD1 covers 8 bases. Germline lookup yields CDR1 SGHTA and CDR2 FQGNSA. The CDR3 is 16 amino acids. The junction had 6 bases not matched to a gene; V was cut back by 5 bases and J by 0 bases. This chain's CDR3 is CASSPWTGSSGNTIYF. Written as DNA, the CDR3 is TGTGCCAGCAGCCCGTGGACAGGGAGCTCTGGAAACACCATATATTTT.

This clone was recorded a few times. The chain carries TRBV5-1 and TRBJ2-7; 11 bases agree with TRBD2. Unmatched junction bases numbered 9, after V lost 4 bases and J lost 0 bases. The germline V gene encodes CDR1 SGHRS and CDR2 YFSETQ. The CDR3 is made up of 17 amino acids. As DNA, the CDR3 is TGCGCCAGCAGCGCCGCGACTAGCGGGGAATCCTCCTACGAGCAGTACTTC. As protein: CASSAATSGESSYEQYF.